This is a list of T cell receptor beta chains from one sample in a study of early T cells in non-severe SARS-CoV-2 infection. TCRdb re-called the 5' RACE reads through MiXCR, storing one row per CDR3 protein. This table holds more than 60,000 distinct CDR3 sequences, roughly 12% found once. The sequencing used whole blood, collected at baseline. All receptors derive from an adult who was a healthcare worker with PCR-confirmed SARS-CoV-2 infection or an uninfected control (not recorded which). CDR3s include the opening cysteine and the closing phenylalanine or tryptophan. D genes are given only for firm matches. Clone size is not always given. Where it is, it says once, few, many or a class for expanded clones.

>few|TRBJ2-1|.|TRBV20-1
TGCAGTGCTCCCCCGCCCCGAGGGGTTTCCCTAAATGAGCAGTTCTTC
CSAPPPRGVSLNEQFF
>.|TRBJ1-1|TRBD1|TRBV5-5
TGTGCCAGCAGCTTGGCCTGGGGACAGGTGAACACTGAAGCTTTCTTT
CASSLAWGQVNTEAFF
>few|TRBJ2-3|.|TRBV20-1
TGCAGTGCTAGGGCCCCCCAGCTGGGACCCCCAGATACGCAGTATTTT
CSARAPQLGPPDTQYF
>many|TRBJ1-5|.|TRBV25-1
TGTGCTTGCGAGGGCCCCGGTGCGAATCAGCCCCAGCATTTT
CACEGPGANQPQHF
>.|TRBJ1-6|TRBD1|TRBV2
TGTGCCAGCAGTGAGACGACAGGGGGCAACTCACCCCTCCACTTT
CASSETTGGNSPLHF
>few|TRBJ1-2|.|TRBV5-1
TGCGCCAGCAGCTCTCTTGGACTTGGATACTATGGCTACACCTTC
CASSSLGLGYYGYTF
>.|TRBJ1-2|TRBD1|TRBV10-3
TGTGCCATCAGGGGGGACAGATCGGACTATGGCTACACCTTC
CAIRGDRSDYGYTF
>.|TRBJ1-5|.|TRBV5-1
TGCGCCAGCAGCTTGGACGGGGGCATTCTACATTTT
CASSLDGGILHF
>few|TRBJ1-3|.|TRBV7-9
TGTGCCAGCAGCTTAGGTGGGAGCTCTGGAAACACCATATATTTT
CASSLGGSSGNTIYF
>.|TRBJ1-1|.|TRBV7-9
TGTGCCAGCAGCTCGTTCTTGAGGGGAGGTGAAGCTTTCTTT
CASSSFLRGGEAFF
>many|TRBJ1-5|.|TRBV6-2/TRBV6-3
TGTGCCAGCGACTCACAGGGCACGAGTCAGCCCCAGCATTTT
CASDSQGTSQPQHF
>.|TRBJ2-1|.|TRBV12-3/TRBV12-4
TGTGCCAGCACCCCAACGTCGGGTACCTACAATGAGCAGTTCTTC
CASTPTSGTYNEQFF
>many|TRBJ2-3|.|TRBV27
TGTGCCAGCAGTTTATGGAGGGAACAGGGGACAGATACGCAGTATTTT
CASSLWREQGTDTQYF
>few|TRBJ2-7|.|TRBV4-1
TGCGCCAGCAGCCAAGCGTTTCCCGGGGTTGGCGAGCAGTACTTC
CASSQAFPGVGEQYF
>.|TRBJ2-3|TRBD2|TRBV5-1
TGCGCCAGCAGCTTGCGCTCGGCTAGCGGGGGGCAAGATACGCAGTATTTT
CASSLRSASGGQDTQYF
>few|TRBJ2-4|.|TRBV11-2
TGTGCCAGCAGCTCAAGCTCCCCCAGAGTTCAGTACTTC
CASSSSSPRVQYF
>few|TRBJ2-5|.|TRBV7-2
TGTGCCAGCAGCTTCCTCAGGGGCCAAGAGACCCAGTACTTC
CASSFLRGQETQYF
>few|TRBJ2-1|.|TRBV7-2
TGTGCCTGCAGCTTCTACTACAATGAGCAGTTCTTC
CACSFYYNEQFF
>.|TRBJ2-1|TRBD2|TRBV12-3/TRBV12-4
TGTGCCAGCAGTTGGGACTGGGGGGGCAATGAGCAGTTCTTC
CASSWDWGGNEQFF
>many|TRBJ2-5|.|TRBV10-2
TGCGCCAGCAGAGCCTCCTTGGAGACCCAGTACTTC
CASRASLETQYF
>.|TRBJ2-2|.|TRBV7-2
TGTGCCAGCAGCCTTAGCCCGGGACTCAGCACCGGGGAGCTGTTTTTT
CASSLSPGLSTGELFF
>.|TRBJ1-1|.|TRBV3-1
TGTGCCACTTGCAGGTCAGGGGAGAACACTGAAGCTTTCTTT
CATCRSGENTEAFF
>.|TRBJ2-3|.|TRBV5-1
TGCGCCAGCAGCTTGGGGGCTGAAGATACGCAGTATTTT
CASSLGAEDTQYF
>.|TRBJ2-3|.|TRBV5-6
TGTGCCAGCAGCCAGGATTGGGGGGGCCATCGAGATACGCAGTATTTT
CASSQDWGGHRDTQYF
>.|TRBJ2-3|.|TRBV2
TGTGCCAGCAGCGAAATTCGGGGGTATACGCAGTATTTT
CASSEIRGYTQYF
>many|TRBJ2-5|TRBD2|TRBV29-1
TGCAGCGTGGGGACTAGCGGGGGAGAGACCCAGTACTTC
CSVGTSGGETQYF
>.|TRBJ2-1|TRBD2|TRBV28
TGTGCCAGCAGCTCTAGCGGGGGGTCGGAGCAGTTCTTC
CASSSSGGSEQFF
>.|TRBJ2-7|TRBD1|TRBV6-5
TGTGCCAGCAGTTCTGGACAGGGGCCCTACGAGCAGTACTTC
CASSSGQGPYEQYF
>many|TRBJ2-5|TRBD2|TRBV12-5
TGTGCTAGTGGTACCGGGGGGGTTGCCGAGACCCAGTACTTC
CASGTGGVAETQYF
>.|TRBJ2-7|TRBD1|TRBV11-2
TGTGCCAGCAGCTCCGTACTCGGACAGGGTCCTAGGGAGCAGTACTTC
CASSSVLGQGPREQYF
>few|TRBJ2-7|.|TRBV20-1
TGCAGTGCTAGCCTAGCCTCCCTCTACGAGCAGTACTTC
CSASLASLYEQYF
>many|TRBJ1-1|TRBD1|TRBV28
TGTGCCAGCAGGGAACTACAGGGGGCGAACACTGAAGCTTTCTTT
CASRELQGANTEAFF
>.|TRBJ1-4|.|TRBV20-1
TGCAGCTCCCAAGGGATCGAAACCGAAAAACTGTTTTTT
CSSQGIETEKLFF
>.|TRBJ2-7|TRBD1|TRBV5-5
TGTGCCAGCAGCTCCTCTCCGGGACAGGGGGCCTACGAGCAGTACTTC
CASSSSPGQGAYEQYF
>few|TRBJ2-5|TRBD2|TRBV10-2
TGCGCCAGCAGTGAATCTAGCGGGGCCACCGGGGAGACCCAGTACTTC
CASSESSGATGETQYF
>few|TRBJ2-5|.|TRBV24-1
TGTGCCACCAGCTCCTCTGGAGGGACCCAGTACTTC
CATSSSGGTQYF
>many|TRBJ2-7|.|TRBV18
TGTGCCAGCTCCCCCGTCGGCGACTACGAGCAGTACTTC
CASSPVGDYEQYF
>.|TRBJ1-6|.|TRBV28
TGTGCCAGCAGTGGGGGACGGGGTTCACCCCTCCACTTT
CASSGGRGSPLHF
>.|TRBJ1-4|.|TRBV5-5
TGTGCCAGCAGCTTGGGTCAGGGAAATGAAAAACTGTTTTTT
CASSLGQGNEKLFF
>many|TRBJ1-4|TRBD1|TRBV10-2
TGCGCCAGCAGTGGAACCGGGACAGGGGGGAGGAAACTGTTTTTT
CASSGTGTGGRKLFF
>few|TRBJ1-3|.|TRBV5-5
TGTGCCAGCAGCTATCTATCCGGAAACACCATATATTTT
CASSYLSGNTIYF
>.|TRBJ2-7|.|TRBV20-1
TGCAGTGCTAGACCCTCCTCCCCGGCTACCTACGAGCAGTACTTC
CSARPSSPATYEQYF
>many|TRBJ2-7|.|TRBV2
TGTGCCAGTTCCGGGGACCATGGCGAGCAGTACTTC
CASSGDHGEQYF
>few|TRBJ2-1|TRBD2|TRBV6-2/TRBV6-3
TGTGCCAGCAGTCACCCTTCCGGGACTAGCGGGGGGGCGCGGGTTGAGCAGTTCTTC
CASSHPSGTSGGARVEQFF
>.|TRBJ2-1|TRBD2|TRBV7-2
TGTGCCAGCAGCTTAGCACTAGCGGGGGGTGCGGGTGAGCAGTTCTTC
CASSLALAGGAGEQFF
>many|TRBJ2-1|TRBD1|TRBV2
TGTGCCAGCACCGGATCAATCCGGACAGGGGGGGGCAATGAGCAGTTCTTC
CASTGSIRTGGGNEQFF
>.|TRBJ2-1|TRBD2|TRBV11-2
TGTGCCAGCAGCTTAGTCTGGGCTAGCGGGGTATCCTACAATGAGCAGTTCTTC
CASSLVWASGVSYNEQFF